This T cell receptor (beta chain) derives from a study of shared clonotypes between healthy human individuals. General study findings and limits: Rarefaction showed that sequencing of sorted subsets was incomplete (despite large depth).

Assay: immunoSEQ multiplex PCR; the TCRdb copy retains only in-frame clones and omits some. The sample lists roughly 2.2 million clones; approximately 95% were seen once. Each donor was a Caucasian adult residing in Nashville, Tennessee. Of note for this clone: Antigen: not known.

V was clipped by 4 bases and J by 4 bases, with 17 bases between them. The CDR3 loop spans 17 amino acids. Per the germline V gene, CDR1 is MNHNS and CDR2 is SASEGT. The TCR was taken from a man between 18 and 29 years old in good health. Some clones in this sample may be carry-over from other donors' samples. Sequenced input: naive CD4+ T cells from PBMCs. Subset indicated: CD45RA+ positively selected. The rearrangement uses TRBV6-1 and TRBJ2-6; TRBD2 might be the D (5 bases). CDR3 in amino acids: CASSAPGLGLGANVLTF. The CDR3 DNA sequence: TGTGCCAGCAGTGCCCCGGGGTTGGGCTTGGGGGCCAACGTCCTGACTTTC.